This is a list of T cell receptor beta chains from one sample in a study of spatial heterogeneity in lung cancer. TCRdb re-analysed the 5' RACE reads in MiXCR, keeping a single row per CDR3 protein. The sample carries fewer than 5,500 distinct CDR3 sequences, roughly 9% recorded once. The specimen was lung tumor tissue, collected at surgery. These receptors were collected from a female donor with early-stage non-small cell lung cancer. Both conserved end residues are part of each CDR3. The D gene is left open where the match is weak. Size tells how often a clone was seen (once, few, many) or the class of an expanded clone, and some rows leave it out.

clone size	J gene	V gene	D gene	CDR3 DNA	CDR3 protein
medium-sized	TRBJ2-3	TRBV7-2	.	TGTGCCAGCAGTCCGGACTCGCTTGGCACAGATACGCAGTATTTT	CASSPDSLGTDTQYF
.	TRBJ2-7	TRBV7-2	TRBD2	TGTGCCAGCAGCTCGGCCCCGACTAGCGGTACCTACGAGCAGTACTTC	CASSSAPTSGTYEQYF
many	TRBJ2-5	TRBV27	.	TGTGCCAGCAGTCCGCGGGGGCCCATCGGGACCCAGTACTTC	CASSPRGPIGTQYF
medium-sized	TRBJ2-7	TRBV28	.	TGTGCCAGTTACTCCGTGTTCTCCAGGGGTTTCTACGAGCAGTACTTC	CASYSVFSRGFYEQYF
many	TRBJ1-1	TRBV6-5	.	TGTGCCAGCAGTACAACAGGGTTCGAGAACACTGAAGCTTTCTTT	CASSTTGFENTEAFF
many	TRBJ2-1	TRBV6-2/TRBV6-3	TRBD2	TGTGCCAGCAGTTCCCTGGGGGGGGGCAATGAGCAGTTCTTC	CASSSLGGGNEQFF
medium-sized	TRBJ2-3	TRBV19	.	TGTGCCAGTAGTATCGGAGACATCAATACGCAGTATTTT	CASSIGDINTQYF
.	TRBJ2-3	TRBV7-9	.	TGTGCCAGCAGCTCACAGAACACAGATACGCAGTATTTT	CASSSQNTDTQYF
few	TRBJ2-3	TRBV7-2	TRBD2	TGTGCCAGCACCCTTAGCGGGGTTAGGACAGATACGCAGTATTTT	CASTLSGVRTDTQYF
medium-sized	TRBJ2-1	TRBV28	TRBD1	TGTGCCAGCGTCAGGGGGAAAAGGTACAATGAGCAGTTCTTC	CASVRGKRYNEQFF
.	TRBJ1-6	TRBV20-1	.	TGCAGTGCCCCCGGGCGGGAATCCTATAATTCACCCCTCCACTTT	CSAPGRESYNSPLHF
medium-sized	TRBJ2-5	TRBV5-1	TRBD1	TGCGCCAGCAGCTTCCAGACAGGGGTTCCAGAGACCCAGTACTTC	CASSFQTGVPETQYF
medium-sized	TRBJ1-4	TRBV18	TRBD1	TGTGCCAGCTCACCATTAGGGGACAGGGGTGAAAAACTGTTTTTT	CASSPLGDRGEKLFF
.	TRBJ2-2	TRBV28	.	TGTGCCAGCATAAGGGGGGAGACCGGGGAGCTGTTTTTT	CASIRGETGELFF
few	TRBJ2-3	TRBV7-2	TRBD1	TGTGCCAGCAGCTTAAGGCCCTTCAGGGGGCTAAAGGGAGATACGCAGTATTTT	CASSLRPFRGLKGDTQYF
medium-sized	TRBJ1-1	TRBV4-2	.	TGTGCCAGCAGCCAAGAGGGGGGATTTGAAGCTTTCTTT	CASSQEGGFEAFF
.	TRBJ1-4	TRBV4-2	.	TGTGCCAGCAGCCCGTACAGGAGCGAACTGGGTGAAAAACTGTTTTTT	CASSPYRSELGEKLFF
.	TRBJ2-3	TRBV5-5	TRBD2	TGTGCCAGCAGCGCCCGACTCCTGGGACTAGGTTTGGCAGATACGCAGTATTTT	CASSARLLGLGLADTQYF
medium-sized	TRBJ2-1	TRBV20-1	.	TGCAGTGCTGTAGGGGGGGACCGAAACAATGAGCAGTTCTTC	CSAVGGDRNNEQFF
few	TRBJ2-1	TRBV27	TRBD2	TGTGCCAGCAGTGCACGCGGGGGGACGGGCAATGAGCAGTTCTTC	CASSARGGTGNEQFF
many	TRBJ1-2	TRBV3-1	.	TGTGCCAGCAGCCACAGGGGCATGAACTATGGCTACACCTTC	CASSHRGMNYGYTF
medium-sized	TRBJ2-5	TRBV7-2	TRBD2	TGTGCCAGCAGCTTAGCGTGGGGACTAGCTATGGCGGAGACCCAGTACTTC	CASSLAWGLAMAETQYF
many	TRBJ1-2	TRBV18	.	TGTGCCAGCTCACCCGGGACGGAAAGGGGCTACACCTTC	CASSPGTERGYTF
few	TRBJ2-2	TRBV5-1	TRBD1	TGCGCCAGCAGCACCAGACAGGGAAATACCGGGGAGCTGTTTTTT	CASSTRQGNTGELFF
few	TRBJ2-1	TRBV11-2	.	TGTGCCAGCAGCTTAGATGGGCCAAAGCGTCCATCCTACAATGAGCAGTTCTTC	CASSLDGPKRPSYNEQFF
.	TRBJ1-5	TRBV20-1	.	TGCAGTGCTAGTCCTCACCGGGACACCTCCGGATTTTATCAGCCCCAGCATTTT	CSASPHRDTSGFYQPQHF
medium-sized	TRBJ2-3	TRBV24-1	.	TGTGCCACCAGTGATTTTGCTCGGGAAGGGGCCGATACGCAGTATTTT	CATSDFAREGADTQYF
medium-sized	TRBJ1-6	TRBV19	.	TGTGCCAGTAGACGGTGGGCAGGCGAGGCCTCCTATAATTCACCCCTCCACTTT	CASRRWAGEASYNSPLHF
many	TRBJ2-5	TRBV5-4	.	TGTGCCAGCAGCGCCTCGTTGGCAGAGACCCAGTACTTC	CASSASLAETQYF
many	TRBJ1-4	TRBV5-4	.	TGTGCCAGCAGCTTGGGGGGTAGGAGAAATGAAAAACTGTTTTTT	CASSLGGRRNEKLFF
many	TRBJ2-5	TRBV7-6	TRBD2	TGTGCCAGCAGCCCTGGAGTAGCGGGGGGCCTAGTCACCCAGTACTTC	CASSPGVAGGLVTQYF
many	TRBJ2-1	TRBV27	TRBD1	TGTGCCAGCTGGATCCGGGACAGGGGCAATGAGCAGTTCTTC	CASWIRDRGNEQFF
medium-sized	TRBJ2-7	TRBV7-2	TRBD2	TGTGCCAGCAGCTTAGGGTTACCCGGGAGGCCCTCCTACGAGCAGTACTTC	CASSLGLPGRPSYEQYF
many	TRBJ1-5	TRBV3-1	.	TGTGCCAGCAGCCAAGGATGGGCAGGGCCCGATAGGCCCCAGCATTTT	CASSQGWAGPDRPQHF
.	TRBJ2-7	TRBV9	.	TGTGCCAGCAGCGTGCGGGACAGCTCCTACGAGCAGTACTTC	CASSVRDSSYEQYF
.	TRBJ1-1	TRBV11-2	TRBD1	TGTGCCAGCAGCTCTACGACAGGGACTGAAGCTTTCTTT	CASSSTTGTEAFF
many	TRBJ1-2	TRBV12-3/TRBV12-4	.	TGTGCCAGCAGTTTTACAGCTAACTATGGCTACACCTTC	CASSFTANYGYTF
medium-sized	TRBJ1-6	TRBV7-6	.	TGTGCCAGCAGCTTAGAAGGGACTTACCCTAATTCACCCCTCCACTTT	CASSLEGTYPNSPLHF
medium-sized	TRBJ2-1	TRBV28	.	TGTGCCAGCAGTCGTGGGGGGCCCTACAATGAGCAGTTCTTC	CASSRGGPYNEQFF
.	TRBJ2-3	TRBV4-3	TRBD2	TGCGCCAGCAGCCAAGATGTCCTAGCGGGAGATACGCAGTATTTT	CASSQDVLAGDTQYF
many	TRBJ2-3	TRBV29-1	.	TGCAGCGTTGGTACGTTGCTGAATACGCAGTATTTT	CSVGTLLNTQYF
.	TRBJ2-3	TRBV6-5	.	TGTGCCAGCAAAGAAGCGGCTACAGATACGCAGTATTTT	CASKEAATDTQYF
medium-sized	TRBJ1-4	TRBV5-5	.	TGTGCCAGCAGGCTCTCCCCGGGCGGAGAAAAACTGTTTTTT	CASRLSPGGEKLFF
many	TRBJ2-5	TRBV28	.	TGTGCCAGCAGTTCCCACCGGTCCCAAGAGACCCAGTACTTC	CASSSHRSQETQYF
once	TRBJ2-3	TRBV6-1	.	TGTGCCAGCAGACCAATAGGAGGGGGTTGGCTGGGAACAGATACGCAGTATTTT	CASRPIGGGWLGTDTQYF
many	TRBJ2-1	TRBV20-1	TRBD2	TGCAGTGCTAGAGATCCAGCGGGACCCCCGGATGAGCAGTTCTTC	CSARDPAGPPDEQFF
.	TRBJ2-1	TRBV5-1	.	TGCGCCAGCAGCTTAATCAGTTACAATGAGCAGTTCTTC	CASSLISYNEQFF
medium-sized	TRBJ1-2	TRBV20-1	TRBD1	TGCAGTGCTAGAGACTACCAGGGGGCGTATGGCTACACCTTC	CSARDYQGAYGYTF
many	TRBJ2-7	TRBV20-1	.	TGCAGTGCTAGAGATTTTAAGGAGCAGTACTTC	CSARDFKEQYF
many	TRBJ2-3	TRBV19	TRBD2	TGTGCCAGTAGTATGGCTCGGACTAGCGGGAGGGAAAACACAGATACGCAGTATTTT	CASSMARTSGRENTDTQYF
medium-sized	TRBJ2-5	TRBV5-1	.	TGCGCCAGCAGCTTGGGAGGAAGGGGAGAGACCCAGTACTTC	CASSLGGRGETQYF
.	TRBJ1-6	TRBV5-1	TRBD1	TGCGCCAGCAGCTTCGGACAGGGGGCAGGTAATTCACCCCTCCACTTT	CASSFGQGAGNSPLHF
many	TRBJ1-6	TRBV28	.	TGTGCCAGCAGTCCTTGGGGAGCCCGCCGGCCCCTCCACTTT	CASSPWGARRPLHF
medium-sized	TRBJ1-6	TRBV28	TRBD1	TGTGCCAGCAGTTTAGGACAGGGTGGGAAATCACCCCTCCACTTT	CASSLGQGGKSPLHF
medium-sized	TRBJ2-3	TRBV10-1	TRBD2	TGCGCCAGCAGTGAGTCTGCCGGACTAGCGGGGGGACTGGGTACGCAGTATTTT	CASSESAGLAGGLGTQYF